The entry below gives a single T cell receptor beta chain sequence along with its context. The source of the sample is a study of blood T cell repertoires in COVID-19. The assay was immunoSEQ multiplex PCR, and TCRdb's table has in-frame clones only and misses some. Of 140,000 or so clones listed, approximately 84% are singletons. Source material: peripheral blood. This TCR derives from a human donor with acute or convalescent COVID-19. The donor label of this sample is uncertain.

CDR3 loop: CASSSRQAPGEQYF. Here the CDR3 DNA reads TGTGCCAGCAGCTCTAGACAGGCCCCTGGCGAGCAGTACTTC. The V gene is TRBV7-3, the J gene TRBJ2-7, with a weak D call TRBD1 (6 bases). Germline V gene data show CDR1 as SGHTA and CDR2 as FQGTGA. The CDR3 totals 14 residues. Trimming shortened V by 4 bases and J by 6 bases, and 16 bases separated the two germline ends.